This T cell receptor beta chain was sequenced for a study of post-analysis software for immune sequencing data. Study information: Included courses were relapsing-remitting and secondary progressive multiple sclerosis; progressive-relapsing multiple sclerosis was also included.

Concerning this clonotype itself: Its antigen is still unknown.

Unique molecular identifiers tagged the TCR beta cDNA libraries. T cells numbering about 0.85 to 11 million yielded cDNA molecules that totaled about 500,000. Each CDR3 protein is one row after TCRdb ran MiXCR on the PCR reads. The data contain hundreds of thousands of distinct CDR3 sequences, roughly 27% of them singletons. The V gene's germline CDR1 is MDHEN and CDR2 SYDVKM. V was clipped by 5 bases and J by 0 bases, with 10 bases between them. The CDR3 is 14 residues long. Study-level points and caveats: Those with multiple sclerosis, the patient group, showed significantly lower normalized Chao1 diversity than controls. Strong co-clustering by F measure linked samples that shared a preparation batch. Patients showed TRBV5-6, TRBV5-1 and TRBV20-1 among a few TRBV segments more frequent than in controls.

The receptor's source is a girl aged 5-17 years with multiple sclerosis. This chain links TRBV28 with TRBJ1-1; tentatively, D is TRBD1 (5 bases). Sequenced input: blood. CDR3 in amino acids: CASSQWGMNTEAFF. The CDR3 nucleotides read TGTGCCAGCAGTCAGTGGGGGATGAACACTGAAGCTTTCTTT.